This TCR beta chain derives from a study of graft-versus-host responses after intestinal transplantation. Assay: immunoSEQ multiplex PCR; the TCRdb copy retains only in-frame clones and omits some. The table has 70,000 to 95,000 clones, approximately 92% seen once; the top ten hold less than 1.5%. As regards this clone: Its target is unknown.

This TCR came from a human donor who was the organ donor for an intestinal transplant. The source material was unstimulated CD8+ T cells sorted from spleen or lymph node cells, sampled before transplant.

The CDR3 region has the DNA TGTGCCAGCAGTTCCGTAGCGGATTTGACCTACGAGCAGTACTTC. Translation: CASSSVADLTYEQYF. This chain links TRBV27 with TRBJ2-7; D perhaps matches TRBD2 (6 bases). V was cut by 4 bases and J by 2 bases, with 15 bases left in between. Germline V lookup: CDR1 MNHEY, CDR2 SMNVEV (reference sequence). The CDR3 length is 15 residues.